This T cell receptor beta chain stems from a study of blood T cells in healthy people across ages. Concerning this clonotype itself: What it binds is unknown.

A J-beta primer mix and a sample-barcoded 5' primer were used in a second PCR of roughly 6 to 12 cycles. TCRdb re-called the 5' RACE reads through MiXCR, storing one row per CDR3 protein. The sample shows approximately 940,000 distinct CDR3 sequences, around 46% of them seen only once. Drawn from each donor were approximately 10 milliliters of peripheral blood. Germline CDR1 is SGDLS and CDR2 is YYNGEE. V lost 4 bases, J lost 7 bases, and 19 bases lay in between. The CDR3 is made up of 15 amino acids. Findings and caveats of the study: TCR beta diversity was tightly associated with the proportion of naive T cells.

Sequenced sample: blood. This receptor was identified in a man aged 30 to 39 in good health. The gene calls are TRBV9 and TRBJ2-3; TRBD1 is a possible D gene (6 bases). CDR3 sequence (DNA): TGTGCCAGCAGCTCGGGGACATCTTCGGCAAATACGCAGTATTTT. It specifies CASSSGTSSANTQYF.